This entry describes one TCR beta chain. The data are from a study of human T cells and chemical hapten exposure. TCRdb analysed the RACE reads with MiXCR anew, one entry per CDR3 protein. Here the sample spans approximately 49,000 distinct CDR3 sequences, around a tenth being singletons. The CDR3 is 12 residues long. The V gene's germline CDR1 is SQVTM and CDR2 ANQGSEA. V lost 3 bases, J lost 4 bases, and 7 bases lay in between. Time point of the sample: patch test 1, 2 weeks after DPC sensitization. Sample treatment: therapeutic diphenylcyclopropenone sensitization with weekly scalp DPC. The specimen comprised whole blood, sampled in connection with sensitization to the hapten diphenylcyclopropenone (DPC). This receptor was identified in a woman in her 50s with alopecia areata. Some clones in this sample may be carry-over from other donors' samples. This chain links TRBV29-1 with TRBJ1-3; D ambiguous. CDR3 protein: CSVDTAGNTIYF. CDR3 DNA: TGCAGCGTTGATACAGCCGGAAACACCATATATTTT.